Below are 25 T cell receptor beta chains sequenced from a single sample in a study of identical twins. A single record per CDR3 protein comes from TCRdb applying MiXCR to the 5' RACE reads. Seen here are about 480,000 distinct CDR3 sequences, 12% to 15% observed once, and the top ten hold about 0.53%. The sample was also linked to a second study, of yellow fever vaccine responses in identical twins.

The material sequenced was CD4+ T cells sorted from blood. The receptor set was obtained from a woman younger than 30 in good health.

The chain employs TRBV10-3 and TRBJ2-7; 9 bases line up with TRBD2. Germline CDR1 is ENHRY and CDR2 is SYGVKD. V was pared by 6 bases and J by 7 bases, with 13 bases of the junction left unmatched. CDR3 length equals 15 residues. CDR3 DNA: TGTGCCATCAGCGGACAGACTAGCGGCCTGGGGGAGCAGTACTTC. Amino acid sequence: CAISGQTSGLGEQYF.

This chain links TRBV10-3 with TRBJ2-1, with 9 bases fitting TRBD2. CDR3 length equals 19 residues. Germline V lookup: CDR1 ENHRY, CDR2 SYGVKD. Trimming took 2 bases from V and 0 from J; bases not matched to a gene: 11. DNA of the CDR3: TGTGCCATCAGTGAGCCCCTCGGTAGCGGGGGCCTCTCCTACAATGAGCAGTTCTTC. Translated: CAISEPLGSGGLSYNEQFF.

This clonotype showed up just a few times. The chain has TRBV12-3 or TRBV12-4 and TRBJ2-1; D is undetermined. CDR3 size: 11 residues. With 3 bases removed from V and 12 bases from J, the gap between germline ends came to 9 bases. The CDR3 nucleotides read TGTGCCAGCAGTTTTTTGGTAGGGCAGTTCTTC. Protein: CASSFLVGQFF.

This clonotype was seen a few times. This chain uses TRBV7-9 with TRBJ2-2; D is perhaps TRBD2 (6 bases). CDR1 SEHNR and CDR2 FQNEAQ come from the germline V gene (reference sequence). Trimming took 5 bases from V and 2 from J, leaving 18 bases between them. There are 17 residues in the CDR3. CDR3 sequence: CASSQHLGTLNTGELFF. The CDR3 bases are TGTGCCAGCAGCCAACACCTAGGGACTCTTAACACCGGGGAGCTGTTTTTT. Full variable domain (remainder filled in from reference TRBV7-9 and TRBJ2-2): DTGVSQNPRHKITKRGQNVTFRCDPISEHNRLYWYRQTLGQGPEFLTYFQNEAQLEKSRLLSDRFSAERPKGSFSTLEIQRTEQGDSAMYLCASSQHLGTLNTGELFFGEGSRLTVL.

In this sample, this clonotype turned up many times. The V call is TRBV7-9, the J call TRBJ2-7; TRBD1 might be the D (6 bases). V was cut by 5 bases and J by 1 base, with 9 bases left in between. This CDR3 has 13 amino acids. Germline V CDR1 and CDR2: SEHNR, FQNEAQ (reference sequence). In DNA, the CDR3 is TGTGCCAGCAGCCACGGACAGTCCTACGAGCAGTACTTC. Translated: CASSHGQSYEQYF. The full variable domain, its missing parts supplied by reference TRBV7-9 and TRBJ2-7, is DTGVSQNPRHKITKRGQNVTFRCDPISEHNRLYWYRQTLGQGPEFLTYFQNEAQLEKSRLLSDRFSAERPKGSFSTLEIQRTEQGDSAMYLCASSHGQSYEQYFGPGTRLTVT.

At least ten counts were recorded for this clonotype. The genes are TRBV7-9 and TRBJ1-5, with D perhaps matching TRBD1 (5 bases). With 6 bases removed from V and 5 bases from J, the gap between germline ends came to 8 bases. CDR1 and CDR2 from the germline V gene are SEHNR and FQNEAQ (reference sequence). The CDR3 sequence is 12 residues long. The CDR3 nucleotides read TGTGCCAGCAGTTTGACAGATCAGCCCCAGCATTTT. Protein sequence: CASSLTDQPQHF.

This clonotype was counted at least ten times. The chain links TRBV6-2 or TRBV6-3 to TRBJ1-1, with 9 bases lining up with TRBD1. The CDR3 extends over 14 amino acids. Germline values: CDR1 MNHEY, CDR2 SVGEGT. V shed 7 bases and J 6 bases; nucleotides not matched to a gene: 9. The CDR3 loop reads CASTRGTGLAEAFF. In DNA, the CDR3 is TGTGCCAGCACCAGAGGGACAGGGTTGGCTGAAGCTTTCTTT.

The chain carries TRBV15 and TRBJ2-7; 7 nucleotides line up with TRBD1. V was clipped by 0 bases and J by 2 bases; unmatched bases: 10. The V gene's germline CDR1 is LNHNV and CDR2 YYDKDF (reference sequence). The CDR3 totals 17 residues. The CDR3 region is CATSREIKTGYTYEQYF. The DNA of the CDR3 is TGTGCCACCAGCAGAGAAATTAAGACAGGGTATACCTACGAGCAGTACTTC.

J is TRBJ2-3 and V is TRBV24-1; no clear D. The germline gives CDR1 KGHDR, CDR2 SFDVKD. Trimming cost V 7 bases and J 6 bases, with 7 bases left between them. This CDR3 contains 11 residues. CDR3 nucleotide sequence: TGTGCCACCAGCTACATGGATACGCAGTATTTT. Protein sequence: CATSYMDTQYF.

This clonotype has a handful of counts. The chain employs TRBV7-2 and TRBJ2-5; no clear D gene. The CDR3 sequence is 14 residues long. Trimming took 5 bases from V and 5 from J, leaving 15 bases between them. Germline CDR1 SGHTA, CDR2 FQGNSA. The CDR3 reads CASSLDTSAETQYF. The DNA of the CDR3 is TGTGCCAGCAGCCTAGACACCTCCGCGGAGACCCAGTACTTC.

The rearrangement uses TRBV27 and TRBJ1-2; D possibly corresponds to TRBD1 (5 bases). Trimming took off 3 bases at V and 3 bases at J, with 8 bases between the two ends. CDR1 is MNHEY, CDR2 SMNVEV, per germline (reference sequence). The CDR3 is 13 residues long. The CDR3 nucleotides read TGTGCCAGCAGTTTGGGGGTATACTATGGCTACACCTTC. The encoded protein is CASSLGVYYGYTF.

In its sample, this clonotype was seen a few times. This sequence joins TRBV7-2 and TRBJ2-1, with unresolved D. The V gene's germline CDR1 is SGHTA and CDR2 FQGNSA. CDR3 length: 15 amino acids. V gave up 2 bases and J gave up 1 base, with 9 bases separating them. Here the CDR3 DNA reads TGTGCCAGCAGCTTATTAACGGATTCCTACAATGAGCAGTTCTTC. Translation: CASSLLTDSYNEQFF.

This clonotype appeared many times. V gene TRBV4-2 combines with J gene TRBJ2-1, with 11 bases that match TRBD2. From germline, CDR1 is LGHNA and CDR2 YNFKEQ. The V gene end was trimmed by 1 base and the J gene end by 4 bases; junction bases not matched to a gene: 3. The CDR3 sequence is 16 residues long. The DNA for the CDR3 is TGTGCCAGCAGCCAAGGGAGACTAGCGGGATACAATGAGCAGTTCTTC. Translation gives CASSQGRLAGYNEQFF.

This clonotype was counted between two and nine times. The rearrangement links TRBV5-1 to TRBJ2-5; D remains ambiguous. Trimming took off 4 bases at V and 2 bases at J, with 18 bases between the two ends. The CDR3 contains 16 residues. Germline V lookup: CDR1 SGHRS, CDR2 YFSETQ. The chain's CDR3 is CASSPVFGASQETQYF. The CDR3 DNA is TGCGCCAGCAGCCCTGTTTTCGGTGCTTCTCAAGAGACCCAGTACTTC.

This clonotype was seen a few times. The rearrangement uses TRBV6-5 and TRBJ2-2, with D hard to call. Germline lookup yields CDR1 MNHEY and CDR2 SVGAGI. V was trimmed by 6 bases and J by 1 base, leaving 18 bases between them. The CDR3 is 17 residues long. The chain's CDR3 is CASSYMRPTGNTGELFF. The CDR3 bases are TGTGCCAGCAGCTATATGCGACCGACTGGGAACACCGGGGAGCTGTTTTTT.

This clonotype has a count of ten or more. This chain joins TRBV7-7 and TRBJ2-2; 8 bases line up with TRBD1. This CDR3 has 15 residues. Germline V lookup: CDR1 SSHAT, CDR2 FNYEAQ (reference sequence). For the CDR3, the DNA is TGTGCTAGCGCGATCGCAGGGGGCTCAACCGGGGAGCTGTTTTTT. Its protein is CASAIAGGSTGELFF.

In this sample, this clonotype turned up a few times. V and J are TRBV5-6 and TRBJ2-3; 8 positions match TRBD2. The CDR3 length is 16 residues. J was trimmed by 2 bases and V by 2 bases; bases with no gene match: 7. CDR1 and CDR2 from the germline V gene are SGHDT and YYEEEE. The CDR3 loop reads CASSLRLAGTTDTQYF. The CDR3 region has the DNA TGTGCCAGCAGCTTACGATTAGCGGGGACCACAGATACGCAGTATTTT.

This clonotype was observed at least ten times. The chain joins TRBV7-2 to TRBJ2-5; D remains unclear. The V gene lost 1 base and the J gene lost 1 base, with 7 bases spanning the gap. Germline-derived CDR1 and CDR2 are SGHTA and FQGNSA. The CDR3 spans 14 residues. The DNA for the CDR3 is TGTGCCAGCAGCTTAGTTGTAGCCCAAGAGACCCAGTACTTC. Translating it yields CASSLVVAQETQYF.

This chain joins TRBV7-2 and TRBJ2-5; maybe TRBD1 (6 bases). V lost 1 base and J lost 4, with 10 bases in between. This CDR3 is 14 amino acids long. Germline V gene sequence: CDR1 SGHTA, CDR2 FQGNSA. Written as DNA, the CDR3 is TGTGCCAGCAGCTTAGGTACAGGGCGAGAGACCCAGTACTTC. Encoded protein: CASSLGTGRETQYF.

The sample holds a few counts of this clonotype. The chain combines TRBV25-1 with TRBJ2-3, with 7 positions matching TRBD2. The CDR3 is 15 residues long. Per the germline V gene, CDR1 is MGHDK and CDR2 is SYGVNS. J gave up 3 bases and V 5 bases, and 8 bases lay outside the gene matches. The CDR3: CASSPWGGRTDTQYF. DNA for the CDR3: TGTGCCAGCAGTCCCTGGGGGGGGAGGACAGATACGCAGTATTTT. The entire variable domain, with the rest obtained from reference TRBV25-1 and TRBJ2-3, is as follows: EADIYQTPRYLVIGTGKKITLECSQTMGHDKMYWYQQDPGMELHLIHYSYGVNSTEKGDLSSESTVSRIRTEHFPLTLESARPSHTSQYLCASSPWGGRTDTQYFGPGTRLTVL.

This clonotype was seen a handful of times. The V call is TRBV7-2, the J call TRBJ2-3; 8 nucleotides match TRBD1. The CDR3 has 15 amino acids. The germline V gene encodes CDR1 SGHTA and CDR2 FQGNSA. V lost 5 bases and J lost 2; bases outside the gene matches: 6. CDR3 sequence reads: CASSPGQVLTDTQYF. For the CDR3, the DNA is TGTGCCAGCAGCCCGGGACAGGTGCTCACAGATACGCAGTATTTT. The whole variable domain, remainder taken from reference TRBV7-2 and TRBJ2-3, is GAGVSQSPSNKVTEKGKDVELRCDPISGHTALYWYRQSLGQGLEFLIYFQGNSAPDKSGLPSDRFSAERTGGSVSTLTIQRTQQEDSAVYLCASSPGQVLTDTQYFGPGTRLTVL.

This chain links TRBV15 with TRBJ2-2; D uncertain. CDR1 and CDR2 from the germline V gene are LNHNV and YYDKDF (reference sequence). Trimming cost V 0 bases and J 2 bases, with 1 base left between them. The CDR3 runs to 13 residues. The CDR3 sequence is CATSRDNTGELFF. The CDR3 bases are TGTGCCACCAGCAGAGATAACACCGGGGAGCTGTTTTTT. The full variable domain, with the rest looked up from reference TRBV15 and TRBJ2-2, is DAMVIQNPRYQVTQFGKPVTLSCSQTLNHNVMYWYQQKSSQAPKLLFHYYDKDFNNEADTPDNFQSRRPNTSFCFLDIRSPGLGDTAMYLCATSRDNTGELFFGEGSRLTVL.

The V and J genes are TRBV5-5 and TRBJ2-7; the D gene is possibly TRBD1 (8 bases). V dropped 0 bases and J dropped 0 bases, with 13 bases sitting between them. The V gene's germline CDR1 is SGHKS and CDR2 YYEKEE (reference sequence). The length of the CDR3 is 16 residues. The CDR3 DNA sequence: TGTGCCAGCAGCTTGGGTACAGGGGGGGTCTCCTACGAGCAGTACTTC. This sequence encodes CASSLGTGGVSYEQYF.

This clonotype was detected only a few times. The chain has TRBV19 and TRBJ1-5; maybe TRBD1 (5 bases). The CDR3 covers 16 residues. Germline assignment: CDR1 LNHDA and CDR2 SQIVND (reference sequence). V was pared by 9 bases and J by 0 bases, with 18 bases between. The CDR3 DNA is TGTGCCAGCGATATCTCCGGGGCAAGTAGCAATCAGCCCCAGCATTTT. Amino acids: CASDISGASSNQPQHF.

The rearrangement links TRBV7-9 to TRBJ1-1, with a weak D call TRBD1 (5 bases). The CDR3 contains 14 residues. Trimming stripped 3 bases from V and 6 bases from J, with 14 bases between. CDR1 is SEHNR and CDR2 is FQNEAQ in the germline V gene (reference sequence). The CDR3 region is CASSFGIGTAEAFF. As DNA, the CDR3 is TGTGCCAGCAGCTTTGGGATCGGGACGGCTGAAGCTTTCTTT.